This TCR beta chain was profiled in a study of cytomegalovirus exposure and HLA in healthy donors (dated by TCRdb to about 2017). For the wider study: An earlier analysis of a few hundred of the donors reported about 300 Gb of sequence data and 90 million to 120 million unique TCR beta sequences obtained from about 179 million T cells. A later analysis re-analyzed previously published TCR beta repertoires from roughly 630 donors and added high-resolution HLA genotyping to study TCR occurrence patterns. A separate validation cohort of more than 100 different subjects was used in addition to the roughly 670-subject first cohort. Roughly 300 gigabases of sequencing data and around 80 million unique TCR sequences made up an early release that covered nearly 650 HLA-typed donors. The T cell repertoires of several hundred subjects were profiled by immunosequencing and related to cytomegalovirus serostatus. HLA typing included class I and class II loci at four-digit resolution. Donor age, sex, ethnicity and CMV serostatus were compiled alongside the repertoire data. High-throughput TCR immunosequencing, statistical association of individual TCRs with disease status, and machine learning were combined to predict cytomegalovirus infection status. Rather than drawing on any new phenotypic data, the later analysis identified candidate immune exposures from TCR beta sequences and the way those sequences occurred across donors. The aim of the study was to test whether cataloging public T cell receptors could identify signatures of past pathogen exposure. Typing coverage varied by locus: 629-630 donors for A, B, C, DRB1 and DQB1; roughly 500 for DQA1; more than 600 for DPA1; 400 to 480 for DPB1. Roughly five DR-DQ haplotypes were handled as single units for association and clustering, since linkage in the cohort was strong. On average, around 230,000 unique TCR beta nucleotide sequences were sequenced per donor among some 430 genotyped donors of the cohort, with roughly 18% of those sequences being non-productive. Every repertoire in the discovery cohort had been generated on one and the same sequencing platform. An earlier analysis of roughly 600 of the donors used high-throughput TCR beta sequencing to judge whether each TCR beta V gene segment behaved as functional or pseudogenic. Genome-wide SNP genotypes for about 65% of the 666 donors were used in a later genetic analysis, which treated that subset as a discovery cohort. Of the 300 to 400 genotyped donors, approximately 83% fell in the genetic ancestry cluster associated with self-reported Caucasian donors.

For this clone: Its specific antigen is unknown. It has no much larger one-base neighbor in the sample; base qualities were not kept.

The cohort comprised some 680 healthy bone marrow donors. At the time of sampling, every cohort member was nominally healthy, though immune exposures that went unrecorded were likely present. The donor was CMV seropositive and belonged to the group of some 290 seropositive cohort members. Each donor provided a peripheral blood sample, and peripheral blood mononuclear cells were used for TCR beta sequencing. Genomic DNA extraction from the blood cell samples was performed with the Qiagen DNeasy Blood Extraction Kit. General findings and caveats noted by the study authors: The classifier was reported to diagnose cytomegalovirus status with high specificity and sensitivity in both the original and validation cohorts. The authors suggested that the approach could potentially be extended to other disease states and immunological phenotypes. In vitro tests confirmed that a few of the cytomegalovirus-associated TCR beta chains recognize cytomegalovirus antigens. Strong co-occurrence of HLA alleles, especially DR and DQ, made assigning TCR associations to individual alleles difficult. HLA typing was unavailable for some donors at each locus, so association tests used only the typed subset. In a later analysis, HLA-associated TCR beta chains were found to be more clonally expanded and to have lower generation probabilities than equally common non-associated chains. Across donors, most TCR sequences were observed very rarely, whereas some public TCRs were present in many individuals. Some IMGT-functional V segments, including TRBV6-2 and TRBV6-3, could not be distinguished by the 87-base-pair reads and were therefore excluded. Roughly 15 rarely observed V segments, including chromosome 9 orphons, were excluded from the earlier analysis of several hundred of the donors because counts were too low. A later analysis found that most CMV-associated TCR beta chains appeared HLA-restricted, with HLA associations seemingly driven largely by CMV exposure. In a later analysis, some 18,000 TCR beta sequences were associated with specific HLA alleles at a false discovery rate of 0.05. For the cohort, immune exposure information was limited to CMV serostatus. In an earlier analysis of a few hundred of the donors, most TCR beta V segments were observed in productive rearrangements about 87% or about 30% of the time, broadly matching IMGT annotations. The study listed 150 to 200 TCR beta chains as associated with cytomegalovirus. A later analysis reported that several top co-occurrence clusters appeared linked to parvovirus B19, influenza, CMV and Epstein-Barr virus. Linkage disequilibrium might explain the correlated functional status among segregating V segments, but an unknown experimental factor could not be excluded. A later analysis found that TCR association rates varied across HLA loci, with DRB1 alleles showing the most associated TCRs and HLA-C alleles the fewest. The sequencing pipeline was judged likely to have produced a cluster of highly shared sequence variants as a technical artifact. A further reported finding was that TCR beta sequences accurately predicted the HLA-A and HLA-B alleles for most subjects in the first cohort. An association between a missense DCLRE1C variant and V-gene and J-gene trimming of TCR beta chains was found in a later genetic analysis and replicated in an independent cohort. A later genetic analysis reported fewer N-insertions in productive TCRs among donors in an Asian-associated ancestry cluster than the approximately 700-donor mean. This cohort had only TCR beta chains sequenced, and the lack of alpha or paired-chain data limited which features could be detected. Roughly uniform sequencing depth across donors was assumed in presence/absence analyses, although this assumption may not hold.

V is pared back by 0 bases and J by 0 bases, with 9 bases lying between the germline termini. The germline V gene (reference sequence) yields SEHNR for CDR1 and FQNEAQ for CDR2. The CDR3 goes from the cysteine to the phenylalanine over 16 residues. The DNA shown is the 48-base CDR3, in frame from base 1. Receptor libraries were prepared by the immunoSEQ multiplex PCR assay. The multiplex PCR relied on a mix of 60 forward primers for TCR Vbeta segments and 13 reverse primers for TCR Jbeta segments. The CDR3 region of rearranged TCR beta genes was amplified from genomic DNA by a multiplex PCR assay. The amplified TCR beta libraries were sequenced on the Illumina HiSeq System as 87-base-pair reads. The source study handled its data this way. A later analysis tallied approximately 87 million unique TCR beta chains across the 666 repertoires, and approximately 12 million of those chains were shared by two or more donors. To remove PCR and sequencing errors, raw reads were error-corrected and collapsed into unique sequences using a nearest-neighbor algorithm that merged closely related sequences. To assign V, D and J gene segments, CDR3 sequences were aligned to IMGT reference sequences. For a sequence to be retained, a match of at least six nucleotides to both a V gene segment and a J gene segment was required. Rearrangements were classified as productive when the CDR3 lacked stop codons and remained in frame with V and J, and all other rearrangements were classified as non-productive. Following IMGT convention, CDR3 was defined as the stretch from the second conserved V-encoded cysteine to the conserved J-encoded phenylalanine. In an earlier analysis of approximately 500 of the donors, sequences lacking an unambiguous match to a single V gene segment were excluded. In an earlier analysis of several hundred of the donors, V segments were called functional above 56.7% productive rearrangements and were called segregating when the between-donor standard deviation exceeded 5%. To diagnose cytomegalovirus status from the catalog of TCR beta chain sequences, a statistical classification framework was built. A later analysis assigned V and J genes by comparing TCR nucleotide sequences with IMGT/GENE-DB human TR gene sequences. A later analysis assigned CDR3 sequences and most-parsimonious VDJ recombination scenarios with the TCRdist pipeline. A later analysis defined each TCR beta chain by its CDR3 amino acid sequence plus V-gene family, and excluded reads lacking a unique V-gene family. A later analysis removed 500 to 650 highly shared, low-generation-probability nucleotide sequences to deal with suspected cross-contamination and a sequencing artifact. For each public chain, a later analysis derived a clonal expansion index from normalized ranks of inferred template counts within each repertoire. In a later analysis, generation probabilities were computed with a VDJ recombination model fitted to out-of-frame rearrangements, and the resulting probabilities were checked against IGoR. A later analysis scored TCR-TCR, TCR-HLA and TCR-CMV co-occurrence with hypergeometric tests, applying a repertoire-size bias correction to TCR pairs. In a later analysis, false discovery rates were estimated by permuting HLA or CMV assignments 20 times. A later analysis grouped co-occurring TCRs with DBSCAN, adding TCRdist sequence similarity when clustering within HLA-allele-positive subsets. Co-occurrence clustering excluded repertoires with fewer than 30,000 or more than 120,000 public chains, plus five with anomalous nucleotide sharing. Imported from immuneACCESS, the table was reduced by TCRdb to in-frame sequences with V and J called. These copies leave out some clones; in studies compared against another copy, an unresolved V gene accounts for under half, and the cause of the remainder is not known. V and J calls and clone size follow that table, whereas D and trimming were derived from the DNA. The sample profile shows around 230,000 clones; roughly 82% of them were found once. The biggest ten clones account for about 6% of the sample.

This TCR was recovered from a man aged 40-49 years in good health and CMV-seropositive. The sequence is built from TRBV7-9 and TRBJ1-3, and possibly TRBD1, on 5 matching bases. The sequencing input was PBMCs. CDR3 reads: CASSLATESSGNTIYF. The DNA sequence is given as TGTGCCAGCAGCTTAGCGACAGAGAGCTCTGGAAACACCATATATTTT.